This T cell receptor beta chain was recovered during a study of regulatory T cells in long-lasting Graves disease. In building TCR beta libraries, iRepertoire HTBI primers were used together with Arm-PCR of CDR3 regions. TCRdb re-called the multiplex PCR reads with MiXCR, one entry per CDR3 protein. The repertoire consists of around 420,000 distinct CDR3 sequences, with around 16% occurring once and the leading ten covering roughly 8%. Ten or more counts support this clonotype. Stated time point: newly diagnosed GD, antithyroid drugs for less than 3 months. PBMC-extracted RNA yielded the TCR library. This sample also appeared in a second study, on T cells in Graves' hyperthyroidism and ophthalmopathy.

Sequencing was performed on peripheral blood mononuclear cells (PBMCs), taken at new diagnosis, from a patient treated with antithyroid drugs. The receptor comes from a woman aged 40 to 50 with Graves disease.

The CDR3 nucleotides are TGTGCCAGCAGCCCGGGGCGGCTAGCTTACAATGAGCAGTTCTTC. It encodes CASSPGRLAYNEQFF. This chain uses TRBV7-3 with TRBJ2-1; perhaps D is TRBD1 or TRBD2 (5 bases each). Germline V lookup: CDR1 SGHTA, CDR2 FQGTGA. The CDR3 length is 15 residues. V was shortened by 5 bases and J by 4 bases, with 15 bases between the two germline ends.